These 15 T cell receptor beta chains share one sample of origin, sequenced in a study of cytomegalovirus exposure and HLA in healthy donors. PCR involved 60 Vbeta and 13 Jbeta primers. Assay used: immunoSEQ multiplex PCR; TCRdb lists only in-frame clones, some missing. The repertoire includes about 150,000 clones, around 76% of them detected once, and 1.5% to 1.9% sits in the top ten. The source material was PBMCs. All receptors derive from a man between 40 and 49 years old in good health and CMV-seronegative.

CDR3 DNA sequence: TGTGCCAGCGGAGACCCTAACTATGGCTACACCTTC. Amino acids: CASGDPNYGYTF. This rearrangement joins TRBV28 to TRBJ1-2; no firm D call. V shed 8 bases and J shed 0 bases, with 7 bases lying between them. The CDR3 length is 12 residues. Germline-derived CDR1 and CDR2 are MDHEN and SYDVKM.

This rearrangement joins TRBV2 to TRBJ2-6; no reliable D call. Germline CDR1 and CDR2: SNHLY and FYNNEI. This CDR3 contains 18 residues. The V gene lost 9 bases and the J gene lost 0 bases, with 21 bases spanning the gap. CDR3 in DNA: TGTGCCAGTTTTACGAGATCACAGCTCAACTCTGGGGCCAACGTCCTGACTTTC. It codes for CASFTRSQLNSGANVLTF.

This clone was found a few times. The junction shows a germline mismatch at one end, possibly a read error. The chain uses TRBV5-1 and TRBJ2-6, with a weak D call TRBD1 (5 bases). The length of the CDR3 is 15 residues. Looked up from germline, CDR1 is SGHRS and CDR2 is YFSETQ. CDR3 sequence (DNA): TGCGCCAGCAGCCTGACTGATCCTGGGGCCAACGGCCTGACTTTC. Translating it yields CASSLTDPGANGLTF.

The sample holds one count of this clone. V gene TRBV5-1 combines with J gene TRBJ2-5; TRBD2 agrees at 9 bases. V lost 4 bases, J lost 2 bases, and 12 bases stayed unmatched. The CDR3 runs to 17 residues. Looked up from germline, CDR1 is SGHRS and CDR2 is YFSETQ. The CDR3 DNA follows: TGCGCCAGCAGCCGAGGAGATCTAGCGGGATTTCAAGAGACCCAGTACTTC. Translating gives CASSRGDLAGFQETQYF.

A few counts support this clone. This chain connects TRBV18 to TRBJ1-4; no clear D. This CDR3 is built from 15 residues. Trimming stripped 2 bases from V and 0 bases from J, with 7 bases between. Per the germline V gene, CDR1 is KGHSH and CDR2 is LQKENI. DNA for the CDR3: TGTGCCAGCTCACCAAGCGGGTCAACTAATGAAAAACTGTTTTTT. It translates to CASSPSGSTNEKLFF.

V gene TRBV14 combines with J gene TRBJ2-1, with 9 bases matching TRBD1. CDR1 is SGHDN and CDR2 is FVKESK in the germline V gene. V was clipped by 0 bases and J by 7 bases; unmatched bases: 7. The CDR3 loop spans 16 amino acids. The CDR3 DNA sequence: TGTGCCAGCAGCCAAGACGGGACAGGGACGACGAATGAGCAGTTCTTC. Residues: CASSQDGTGTTNEQFF.

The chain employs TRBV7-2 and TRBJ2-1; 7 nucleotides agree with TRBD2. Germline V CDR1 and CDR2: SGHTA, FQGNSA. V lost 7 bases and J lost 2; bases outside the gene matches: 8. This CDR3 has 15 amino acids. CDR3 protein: CASTPNAGAYNEQFF. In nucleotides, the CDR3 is TGTGCCAGCACCCCTAACGCGGGAGCCTACAATGAGCAGTTCTTC.

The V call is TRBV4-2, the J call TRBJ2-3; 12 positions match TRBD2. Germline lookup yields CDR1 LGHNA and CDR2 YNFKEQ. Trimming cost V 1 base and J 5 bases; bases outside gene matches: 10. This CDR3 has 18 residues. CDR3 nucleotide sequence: TGTGCCAGCAGCCAAGTTCTAGCGGGAGGGACGTTGGGAGATACGCAGTATTTT. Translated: CASSQVLAGGTLGDTQYF.

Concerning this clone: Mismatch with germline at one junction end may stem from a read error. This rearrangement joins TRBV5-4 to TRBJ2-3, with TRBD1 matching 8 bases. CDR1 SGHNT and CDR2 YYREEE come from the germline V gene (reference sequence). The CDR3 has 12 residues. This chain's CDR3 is CAGSSQGASQYF. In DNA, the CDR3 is TGTGCCGGCAGCTCCCAGGGGGCCTCTCAGTATTTT.

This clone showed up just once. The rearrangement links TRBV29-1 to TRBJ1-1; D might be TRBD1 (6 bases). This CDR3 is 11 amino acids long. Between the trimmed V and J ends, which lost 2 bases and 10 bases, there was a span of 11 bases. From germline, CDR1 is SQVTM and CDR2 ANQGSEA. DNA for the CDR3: TGCAGCGTTGAACGGGGAGGGGGAGCTTTCTTT. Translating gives CSVERGGGAFF.

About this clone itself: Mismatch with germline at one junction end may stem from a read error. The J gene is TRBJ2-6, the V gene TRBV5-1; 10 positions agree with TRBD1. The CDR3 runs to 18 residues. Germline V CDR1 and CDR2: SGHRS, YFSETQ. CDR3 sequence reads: CASSLARDRGSGANGLTF. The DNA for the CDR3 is TGCGCCAGCAGCTTGGCAAGGGACAGGGGCTCTGGGGCCAACGGCCTGACTTTC.

The CDR3 coding sequence is TGTGCCAGCAGCTTCGGCGGGACTAGCGGCCTCAATGAGCAGTTCTTC. The encoded protein is CASSFGGTSGLNEQFF. The gene calls are TRBV7-6 and TRBJ2-1; 11 bases fit TRBD2. Germline CDR1 SGHVS, CDR2 FNYEAQ. V gave up 3 bases and J gave up 6 bases; unmatched junction bases: 7. The CDR3 contains 16 residues.

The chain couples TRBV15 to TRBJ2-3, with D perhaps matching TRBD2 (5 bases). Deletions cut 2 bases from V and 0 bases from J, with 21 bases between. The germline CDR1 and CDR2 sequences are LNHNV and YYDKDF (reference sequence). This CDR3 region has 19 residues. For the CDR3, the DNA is TGTGCCACCAGCAGATACGGAGTGCGGGCGAGATCTAGCACAGATACGCAGTATTTT. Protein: CATSRYGVRARSSTDTQYF.

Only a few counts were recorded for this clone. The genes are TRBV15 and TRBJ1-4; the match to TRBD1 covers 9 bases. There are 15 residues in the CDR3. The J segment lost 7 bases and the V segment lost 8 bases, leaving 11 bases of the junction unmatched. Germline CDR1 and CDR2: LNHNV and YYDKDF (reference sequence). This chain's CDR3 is CATSRGRQGGEKLFF. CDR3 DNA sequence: TGTGCCACCTCCAGAGGACGACAGGGGGGTGAAAAACTGTTTTTT.

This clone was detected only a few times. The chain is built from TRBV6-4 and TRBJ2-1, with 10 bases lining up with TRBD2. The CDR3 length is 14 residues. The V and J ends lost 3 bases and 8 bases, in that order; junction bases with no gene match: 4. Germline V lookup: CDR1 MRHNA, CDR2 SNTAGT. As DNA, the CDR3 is TGTGCCAGCAGTGAGGGGACTAGCGTCGATGAGCAGTTCTTC. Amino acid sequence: CASSEGTSVDEQFF.